Detailed here is one TCR beta chain. What it binds is unknown. These data belong to a study of post-analysis software for immune sequencing data. Study-wide results and caveats: Compared with controls, patients had more of 4 to 6 TRBV segments, including TRBV5-6, TRBV5-1 and TRBV20-1. Significantly lower normalized Chao1 diversity was found in patients with multiple sclerosis relative to controls.

The authors incorporated unique molecular identifiers into the TCR beta cDNA libraries. TCRdb passed the PCR reads through MiXCR, listing each CDR3 protein once. The sample includes 750,000 to 950,000 distinct CDR3 sequences, roughly half of them seen just once. The CDR3 runs to 15 residues. The germline V gene encodes CDR1 SQVTM and CDR2 ANQGSEA. Trimming took 6 bases from V and 1 from J; bases not matched to a gene: 8. The receptor was derived from a girl under 18 with multiple sclerosis. The chain links TRBV29-1 to TRBJ2-1; 8 nucleotides line up with TRBD2. The sample consisted of blood. CDR3 sequence reads: CSVPTGGRSYNEQFF. CDR3 coding DNA: TGCAGCGTCCCTACGGGGGGGCGATCCTACAATGAGCAGTTCTTC.